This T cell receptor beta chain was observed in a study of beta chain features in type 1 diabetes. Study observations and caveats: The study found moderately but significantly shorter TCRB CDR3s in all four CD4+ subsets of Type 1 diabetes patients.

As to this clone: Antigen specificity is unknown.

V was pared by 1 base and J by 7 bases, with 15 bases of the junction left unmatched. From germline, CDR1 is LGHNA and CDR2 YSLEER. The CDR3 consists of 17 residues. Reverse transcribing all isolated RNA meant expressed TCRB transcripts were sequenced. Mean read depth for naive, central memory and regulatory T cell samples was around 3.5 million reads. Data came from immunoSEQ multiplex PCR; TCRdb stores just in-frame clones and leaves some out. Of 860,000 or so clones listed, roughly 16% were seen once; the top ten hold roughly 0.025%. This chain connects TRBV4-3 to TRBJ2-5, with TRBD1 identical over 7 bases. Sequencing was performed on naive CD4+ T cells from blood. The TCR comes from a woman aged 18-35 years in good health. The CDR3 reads CASSQGQGLKERRTQYF. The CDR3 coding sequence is TGCGCCAGCAGCCAAGGACAGGGATTAAAGGAGCGAAGGACCCAGTACTTC.